The 13 T cell receptor beta chains below come from one sample, sequenced in a study of cytomegalovirus exposure and HLA in healthy donors. With 60 Vbeta and 13 Jbeta primers, the PCR was carried out. Sequencing was performed with immunoSEQ multiplex PCR; in TCRdb, only in-frame clones are kept and a portion is missing. The table shows about 200,000 clones, with around 84% occurring only once. The sample was PBMCs. The receptors stem from a woman aged 18-30 years in good health and CMV-seronegative.

The V gene is TRBV2, the J gene TRBJ2-1, with D uncertain. The CDR3 runs 14 residues. Germline assignment: CDR1 SNHLY and CDR2 FYNNEI. V gave up 3 bases and J gave up 5 bases, with 11 bases separating them. The CDR3 coding sequence is TGTGCCAGCAGTGACAGGTTGGAAAACAATGAGCAGTTCTTC. Protein sequence: CASSDRLENNEQFF.

The chain has TRBV6-5 and TRBJ1-1; 9 bases are shared with TRBD1. The junction had 1 base not matched to a gene; V was cut back by 8 bases and J by 0 bases. Germline CDR1 is MNHEY and CDR2 is SVGAGI. The CDR3 sequence is 13 residues long. In nucleotides, the CDR3 is TGTGCCAGCGGACAGGGGTTGAACACTGAAGCTTTCTTT. Translation: CASGQGLNTEAFF.

The chain uses TRBV28 and TRBJ1-3, with D unresolved. The CDR3 extends over 13 amino acids. Trimming left V 9 bases short and J 0 bases short, with 9 bases between. Germline V gene sequence: CDR1 MDHEN, CDR2 SYDVKM. DNA of the CDR3: TGTGCCAGTGAATTCAGCTCTGGAAACACCATATATTTT. It yields the protein CASEFSSGNTIYF.

The chain links TRBV6-5 to TRBJ2-7; D is perhaps TRBD2 (6 bases). Per germline, CDR1 MNHEY and CDR2 SVGAGI. The V and J ends lost 2 bases and 0 bases respectively, with 14 bases between them. This CDR3 region has 16 residues. The DNA for the CDR3 is TGTGCCAGCAGTTACCCGGACTACCCTGTCTCCTACGAGCAGTACTTC. This encodes CASSYPDYPVSYEQYF.

V is TRBV7-2 and J is TRBJ2-1; 13 positions agree with TRBD2. The CDR3 has 15 amino acids. Germline values: CDR1 SGHTA, CDR2 FQGNSA. V lost 5 bases and J lost 4; bases outside the gene matches: 2. The CDR3 loop is CASSLTSGRYNEQFF. In DNA, the CDR3 is TGTGCCAGCAGCCTGACTAGCGGGAGGTACAATGAGCAGTTCTTC.

This sequence joins TRBV15 and TRBJ1-2; D uncertain. The CDR3 consists of 18 residues. The germline gives CDR1 LNHNV, CDR2 YYDKDF (reference sequence). V shed 0 bases and J shed 8 bases, with 25 bases lying between them. This CDR3 is CATSRDQGGTPEITGYTF. CDR3 nucleotide sequence: TGTGCCACCAGCAGAGATCAAGGCGGAACCCCTGAAATAACGGGCTACACCTTC. The entire variable domain, with the rest obtained from reference TRBV15 and TRBJ1-2, is as follows: DAMVIQNPRYQVTQFGKPVTLSCSQTLNHNVMYWYQQKSSQAPKLLFHYYDKDFNNEADTPDNFQSRRPNTSFCFLDIRSPGLGDTAMYLCATSRDQGGTPEITGYTFGSGTRLTVV.

This sequence joins TRBV27 and TRBJ1-2; the D gene is possibly TRBD1 (6 bases). V was trimmed by 6 bases and J by 3 bases, leaving 11 bases between them. Germline assignment: CDR1 MNHEY and CDR2 SMNVEV (reference sequence). This CDR3 region has 13 residues. This chain's CDR3 is CASRVPGDYGYTF. The CDR3 DNA reads TGTGCCAGCAGGGTACCAGGGGACTATGGCTACACCTTC.

This chain uses TRBV18 with TRBJ2-3, with D maybe TRBD2 (6 bases). The CDR3 has 17 amino acids. Per the germline V gene, CDR1 is KGHSH and CDR2 is LQKENI. Trimming took off 3 bases at V and 0 bases at J, with 16 bases between the two ends. CDR3 coding DNA: TGTGCCAGCTCACCGCTAGCGCTGCACACTAGCACAGATACGCAGTATTTT. It codes for CASSPLALHTSTDTQYF.

As DNA, the CDR3 is TGTGCCAGCAGCGAGGGGTCACCGAACACCGGGGAGCTGTTTTTT. Its protein product is CASSEGSPNTGELFF. The chain employs TRBV9 and TRBJ2-2; possible D gene TRBD1, 5 bases. Trimming pared 3 bases from V and 0 bases from J, leaving 9 bases between. Germline V gives CDR1 SGDLS, CDR2 YYNGEE. The CDR3 totals 15 residues.

This sequence joins TRBV19 and TRBJ1-5, with D perhaps matching TRBD1 (5 bases). Trimming took 1 base from V and 3 from J, leaving 7 bases between them. There are 14 residues in the CDR3. CDR1 is LNHDA and CDR2 is SQIVND in the germline V gene (reference sequence). The CDR3 reads CASSIVGDNQPQHF. In DNA, the CDR3 is TGTGCCAGTAGTATAGTAGGGGACAATCAGCCCCAGCATTTT.

With regard to this clone: Other DNA sequences in this sample translate to the same CDR3. The V call is TRBV29-1, the J call TRBJ2-1; D is unresolved. From germline, CDR1 is SQVTM and CDR2 ANQGSEA. This CDR3 region has 15 residues. V was cut by 4 bases and J by 0 bases, with 13 bases left in between. Here the CDR3 DNA reads TGCAGCGTTGCCCTGACTCAGAACTCCTACAATGAGCAGTTCTTC. Translated: CSVALTQNSYNEQFF.

The rearrangement links TRBV13 to TRBJ2-6; 7 bases fit TRBD1. With V trimmed by 5 bases and J by 2 bases, 6 bases remained unmatched. Germline V gene data show CDR1 as PRHDT and CDR2 as FYEKMQ (reference sequence). The CDR3 is made up of 16 amino acids. CDR3 protein: CASSPPTGPGANVLTF. In DNA, the CDR3 is TGTGCCAGCAGCCCCCCGACAGGGCCTGGGGCCAACGTCCTGACTTTC.

Remarks on this clone: Distinct nucleotide sequences in the sample also encode this CDR3. The V gene is TRBV4-1, the J gene TRBJ2-7; TRBD1 agrees at 10 bases. CDR3 length: 14 amino acids. Per germline, CDR1 MGHRA and CDR2 YSYEKL. Trimming at V came to 1 base and at J to 4 bases, leaving 1 base not matched to a gene. The CDR3 sequence: CASSQGQGAYEQYF. DNA of the CDR3: TGCGCCAGCAGCCAAGGACAGGGGGCATACGAGCAGTACTTC.